These T cell receptor beta chains were read from a single sample in a study of Ad26.COV2.S vaccination and SARS-CoV-2 variants. This table comes from immunoSEQ multiplex PCR, and its TCRdb copy is limited to in-frame clones, with some not included. The sample shows more than 400,000 clones, 92% of them seen only once. Sample: peripheral blood, taken in a trial of Ad26.COV2.S vaccine versus placebo. These receptors were obtained from a person between 18 and 59 years old who received the Ad26.COV2.S COVID-19 vaccine or a placebo. Each CDR3 is given with its conserved first and last residue. A D gene is named only where the DNA matches it firmly. Clone size, where shown, is once, few, many, or a class for clones that have expanded.

V gene	J gene	clone size	D gene	CDR3 protein	CDR3 DNA
TRBV4-3	TRBJ2-2	NA	NA	CASSQSRTGELFF	TGCGCCAGCAGCCAATCGAGGACCGGGGAGCTGTTTTTT
TRBV27	TRBJ2-3	NA	NA	CASSLRGPDTQYF	TGTGCCAGCAGTTTACGGGGGCCAGATACGCAGTATTTT
TRBV9	TRBJ2-3	NA	TRBD1	CASSGSGTASDTQYF	TGTGCCAGCAGCGGTTCCGGGACAGCTTCAGATACGCAGTATTTT
TRBV28	TRBJ2-2	NA	NA	CASSPTEPTGELFF	TGTGCCAGCAGTCCTACAGAACCCACCGGGGAGCTGTTTTTT
TRBV9	TRBJ1-1	NA	NA	CASSHSGTATEAFF	TGTGCCAGCAGCCACTCGGGGACGGCGACTGAAGCTTTCTTT
TRBV27	TRBJ2-1	NA	TRBD1	CASSLLGQGPLYNEQFF	TGTGCCAGCAGTTTATTAGGACAGGGGCCCCTATACAATGAGCAGTTCTTC
TRBV4-2	TRBJ2-7	once	NA	CASSQVSSAGPSYEQYF	TGTGCCAGCAGCCAAGTTAGTTCGGCAGGGCCCTCCTACGAGCAGTACTTC
TRBV11-2	TRBJ1-1	NA	TRBD1	CASSRGQPVALRLNTEAFF	TGTGCCAGCAGCCGGGGACAGCCGGTGGCTCTCCGCTTGAACACTGAAGCTTTCTTT
TRBV30	TRBJ1-6	NA	NA	CAWGRGSPLHF	TGTGCCTGGGGCAGGGGTTCACCCCTCCACTTT
TRBV9	TRBJ2-2	NA	NA	CASSVGQRANTGELFF	TGTGCCAGCAGCGTAGGGCAAAGGGCGAACACCGGGGAGCTGTTTTTT
TRBV2	TRBJ2-1	NA	NA	CASKGLGANEQFF	TGTGCCAGCAAGGGACTCGGGGCGAATGAGCAGTTCTTC
TRBV7-6	TRBJ1-1	NA	NA	CASSLGFSVTEAFF	TGTGCCAGCAGCTTGGGGTTTTCGGTCACTGAAGCTTTCTTT
TRBV4-3	TRBJ1-4	NA	NA	CASSQEGPVQNEKLFF	TGCGCCAGCAGCCAAGAAGGCCCAGTTCAGAATGAAAAACTGTTTTTT
TRBV2	TRBJ2-4	NA	TRBD1	CASSEEQGYTHQAKNIQYF	TGTGCCAGCTCCGAGGAACAGGGGTACACTCACCAAGCCAAAAACATTCAGTACTTC
TRBV28	TRBJ2-5	once	TRBD1	CASSQPGTGPEETQYF	TGTGCCAGCAGTCAACCCGGGACAGGGCCTGAGGAGACCCAGTACTTC
TRBV18	TRBJ2-5	NA	NA	CASSPQLGAQETQYF	TGTGCCAGCTCACCGCAACTGGGGGCCCAAGAGACCCAGTACTTC
TRBV30	TRBJ1-1	NA	NA	CAWSYGGLATEAFF	TGTGCCTGGAGCTACGGAGGGTTGGCCACTGAAGCTTTCTTT
TRBV15	TRBJ1-2	NA	NA	CATSLRSGGYGYTF	TGTGCCACCAGTCTCCGGTCCGGGGGCTATGGCTACACCTTC
TRBV30	TRBJ2-7	NA	NA	CAWSVVGQAYEQYF	TGTGCCTGGAGTGTGGTAGGGCAGGCCTACGAGCAGTACTTC
TRBV6-2/TRBV6-3	TRBJ2-7	NA	NA	CASSGREGYEQYF	TGTGCCAGCAGTGGCAGAGAGGGCTACGAGCAGTACTTC
TRBV2	TRBJ2-1	NA	TRBD2	CASSLQTSGSYNEQFF	TGTGCCAGCAGCCTTCAAACTAGCGGGAGTTACAATGAGCAGTTCTTC
TRBV15	TRBJ2-3	NA	TRBD2	CATTVTSVGTDTQYF	TGTGCCACCACCGTGACTAGCGTCGGCACAGATACGCAGTATTTT
TRBV4-3	TRBJ1-2	NA	NA	CASSQDRGGGGYTF	TGCGCCAGCAGCCAGGACAGAGGCGGAGGGGGCTACACCTTC
TRBV30	TRBJ1-3	once	NA	CAWRNSGNTIYF	TGTGCCTGGAGGAACTCTGGAAACACCATATATTTT
TRBV10-3	TRBJ2-1	NA	NA	CAISESPPGPLKYTFNEQFF	TGTGCCATCAGTGAGTCCCCACCGGGTCCTCTCAAGTACACCTTCAATGAGCAGTTCTTC
TRBV5-6	TRBJ1-6	NA	NA	CASSPQGRVGLNSPLHF	TGTGCCAGCAGCCCCCAGGGGAGGGTAGGTCTGAATTCACCCCTCCACTTT
TRBV28	TRBJ2-7	NA	TRBD1	CASRTGTGRYEQYF	TGTGCCAGCAGAACCGGGACAGGGCGGTACGAGCAGTACTTC
TRBV5-5	TRBJ2-7	NA	NA	CASSLVAGVSYEQYF	TGTGCCAGCAGCTTGGTGGCAGGGGTCTCCTACGAGCAGTACTTC
TRBV4-3	TRBJ2-7	NA	TRBD2	CASSRNLAGGGPYEQYF	TGCGCCAGCAGCCGGAATCTAGCGGGCGGGGGCCCCTACGAGCAGTACTTC
TRBV19	TRBJ1-3	NA	NA	CASGDTISGNTIYF	TGTGCCAGTGGGGACACGATCTCTGGAAACACCATATATTTT
TRBV30	TRBJ1-2	NA	NA	CAWSVRVSGGDGYTF	TGTGCCTGGAGTGTCAGGGTATCAGGAGGTGATGGCTACACCTTC
TRBV9	TRBJ2-1	NA	NA	CASSVVASVKDEQFF	TGTGCCAGCAGCGTAGTGGCTAGCGTTAAGGATGAGCAGTTCTTC
TRBV4-3	TRBJ2-1	NA	TRBD2	CASSQRASGGSYNEQFF	TGCGCCAGCAGCCAGAGGGCAAGCGGGGGGTCCTACAATGAGCAGTTCTTC
TRBV7-2	TRBJ1-2	NA	NA	CASSLVGTELGGGYTF	TGTGCCAGCAGCTTAGTAGGTACAGAGCTAGGGGGTGGCTACACCTTC
TRBV19	TRBJ2-3	NA	TRBD2	CASSPRGSGGALDTQYF	TGTGCCAGTAGTCCTCGTGGGAGCGGGGGGGCGTTAGATACGCAGTATTTT
TRBV7-2	TRBJ2-1	NA	NA	CASSLTPGGIEQFF	TGTGCCAGCAGCTTAACACCTGGCGGGATTGAGCAGTTCTTC
TRBV6-5	TRBJ1-1	once	TRBD1	CASTTGQGGTEAFF	TGTGCCAGCACCACGGGACAGGGGGGCACTGAAGCTTTCTTT
TRBV5-1	TRBJ1-6	NA	TRBD1	CASSSGTGGSPLHF	TGCGCCAGCAGCAGCGGGACAGGGGGTTCACCCCTCCACTTT
TRBV7-2	TRBJ1-5	NA	NA	CASSSDDRYSNQPQHF	TGTGCCAGCAGCTCCGACGACAGGTATAGCAATCAGCCCCAGCATTTT
TRBV27	TRBJ1-2	NA	NA	CASSLEQGDGYTF	TGTGCCAGCAGTTTGGAGCAGGGTGATGGCTACACCTTC
TRBV5-4	TRBJ2-7	NA	TRBD1	CASSPGTGVTYEQYF	TGTGCCAGCAGCCCAGGGACAGGTGTGACCTACGAGCAGTACTTC
TRBV19	TRBJ2-5	NA	NA	CASSRDVTSGETQYF	TGTGCCAGTAGTCGCGACGTAACCAGCGGGGAGACCCAGTACTTC
TRBV7-6	TRBJ2-3	NA	NA	CASTPRVESTDTQYF	TGTGCCAGCACCCCTCGAGTGGAAAGCACAGATACGCAGTATTTT
TRBV19	TRBJ2-1	NA	NA	CASSLTYYNEQFF	TGTGCCAGTAGTCTGACTTACTACAATGAGCAGTTCTTC
TRBV30	TRBJ2-7	NA	NA	CAWSSVSYEQYF	TGTGCCTGGAGCTCGGTCTCGTACGAGCAGTACTTC
TRBV6-5	TRBJ1-3	NA	NA	CASSYGQSSGNTIYF	TGTGCCAGCAGTTACGGACAGAGCTCTGGAAACACCATATATTTT
TRBV3-1/TRBV3-2	TRBJ2-7	once	NA	CASSQAGHLAYEQYF	TGTGCCAGCAGCCAGGCGGGACACCTGGCCTACGAGCAGTACTTC
TRBV6-6	TRBJ2-7	NA	TRBD2	CASSFPTSGAPPEQYF	TGTGCCAGCAGTTTCCCGACTAGCGGTGCCCCACCCGAGCAGTACTTC
TRBV5-1	TRBJ2-2	NA	NA	CASSLKGFTGELFF	TGCGCCAGCAGCTTGAAGGGTTTCACCGGGGAGCTGTTTTTT
TRBV30	TRBJ1-3	NA	NA	CAWSVSLTGNTIYF	TGTGCCTGGAGTGTATCCCTAACTGGAAACACCATATATTTT
TRBV10-3	TRBJ2-2	once	NA	CAISVTDYTNTGELFF	TGTGCCATCAGCGTTACGGACTACACGAACACCGGGGAGCTGTTTTTT
TRBV7-2	TRBJ2-2	NA	TRBD2	CASSWEWRGGTGELFF	TGTGCCAGCAGCTGGGAGTGGCGGGGGGGCACCGGGGAGCTGTTTTTT
TRBV5-4	TRBJ2-1	NA	NA	CASSLMGDNEQFF	TGTGCCAGCAGCTTGATGGGGGACAATGAGCAGTTCTTC
TRBV6-2/TRBV6-3	TRBJ2-1	NA	NA	CASSYSIAPSYNEQFF	TGTGCCAGCAGTTACTCGATAGCCCCCTCCTACAATGAGCAGTTCTTC
TRBV5-1	TRBJ2-1	NA	TRBD2	CASSVSGGAGNEQFF	TGCGCCAGCAGTGTTAGCGGGGGGGCAGGCAATGAGCAGTTCTTC